Given below is one T cell receptor (beta chain) in context. The CDR3 spans 13 residues. The ends were cut back, 2 bases at V and 0 bases at J, with 5 bases in the middle. The germline V gene has CDR1 MDHEN and CDR2 SYDVKM. The sample comes from a study of shared clonotypes between healthy human individuals. CD45RO-negative cells were positively selected for CCR7, leaving out terminally differentiated effector memory CD45RA+ cells. Some clones are missing from TCRdb's copy, which holds only in-frame ones; the method was immunoSEQ multiplex PCR. The sample lists 600,000 or so clones; 95% to 98% were seen once.

The sample comprised naive CD8+ T cells sorted from blood. The sequence derives from a young man in good health. V is TRBV28 and J is TRBJ2-7, with D unclear. The CDR3 loop is CASSLRYSYEQYF. CDR3 in DNA: TGTGCCAGCAGTTTACGATACTCCTACGAGCAGTACTTC.